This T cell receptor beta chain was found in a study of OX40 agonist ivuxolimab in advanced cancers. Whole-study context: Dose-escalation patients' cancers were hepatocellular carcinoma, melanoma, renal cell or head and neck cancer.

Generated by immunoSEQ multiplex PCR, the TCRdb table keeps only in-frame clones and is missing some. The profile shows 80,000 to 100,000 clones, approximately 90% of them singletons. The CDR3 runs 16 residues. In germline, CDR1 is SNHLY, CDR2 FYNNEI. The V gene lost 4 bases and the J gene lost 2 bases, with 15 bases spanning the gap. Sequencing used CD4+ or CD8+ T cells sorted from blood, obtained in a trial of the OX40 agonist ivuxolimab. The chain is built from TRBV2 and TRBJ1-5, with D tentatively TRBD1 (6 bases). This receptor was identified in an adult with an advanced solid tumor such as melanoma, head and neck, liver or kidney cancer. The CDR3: CASSVRGLMGNQPQHF. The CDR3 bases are TGTGCCAGCAGTGTGCGGGGGCTGATGGGCAATCAGCCCCAGCATTTT.